A selection of T cell receptor beta chains follows, all from one sample in a study of T cells in localized non-small cell lung cancer. Method: immunoSEQ multiplex PCR; TCRdb's copy keeps in-frame clones and lacks some. Here the sample spans about 26,000 clones, roughly 80% being singletons. The material sequenced was peripheral blood, taken before any cancer treatment. These receptors came from a woman aged 35-75 years with stage I lung adenocarcinoma. CDR3s include the opening cysteine and the closing phenylalanine or tryptophan. The D gene is left open where the match is weak. Rows may omit the clone size; those that give it use once, few, many or a size class.

abundance	v_gene	len	d_gene	j_gene	CDR3aa	CDR3nt
-	TRBV19	13	-	TRBJ2-2	CASRFALTGELFF	TGTGCCAGTCGGTTTGCGCTCACCGGGGAGCTGTTTTTT
-	TRBV7-2	15	-	TRBJ1-4	CASSWRGGSNEKLFF	TGTGCCAGCAGCTGGAGGGGTGGGTCTAATGAAAAACTGTTTTTT
-	TRBV5-1	14	TRBD1	TRBJ2-3	CASSTDRVTDTQYF	TGCGCCAGCAGCACGGACAGGGTGACGGATACGCAGTATTTT
-	TRBV9	16	TRBD2	TRBJ2-3	CASSVSWLAGDGTQYF	TGTGCCAGCAGCGTAAGTTGGCTAGCGGGGGACGGTACGCAGTATTTT
-	TRBV7-2	14	-	TRBJ1-5	CASSLGPGYQPQHF	TGTGCCAGCAGCTTAGGACCGGGCTATCAGCCCCAGCATTTT
-	TRBV4-3	18	TRBD1	TRBJ2-3	CASSQDWVQGAGTDTQYF	TGCGCCAGCAGCCAAGATTGGGTTCAGGGGGCAGGAACAGATACGCAGTATTTT
once	TRBV5-6	15	-	TRBJ2-3	CASSLEGWSTDTQYF	TGTGCCAGCAGCTTGGAAGGCTGGAGCACAGATACGCAGTATTTT
-	TRBV4-3	15	-	TRBJ1-2	CASSQTGWGNYGYTF	TGCGCCAGCAGCCAAACAGGGTGGGGGAACTATGGCTACACCTTC
-	TRBV7-2	15	TRBD1	TRBJ1-3	CASTTQGTVGNTIYF	TGTGCCAGCACCACTCAGGGGACAGTTGGAAACACCATATATTTT
-	TRBV6-1	16	TRBD2	TRBJ2-3	CASSATWGGSTDTQYF	TGTGCCAGCAGTGCTACCTGGGGGGGGAGTACAGATACGCAGTATTTT